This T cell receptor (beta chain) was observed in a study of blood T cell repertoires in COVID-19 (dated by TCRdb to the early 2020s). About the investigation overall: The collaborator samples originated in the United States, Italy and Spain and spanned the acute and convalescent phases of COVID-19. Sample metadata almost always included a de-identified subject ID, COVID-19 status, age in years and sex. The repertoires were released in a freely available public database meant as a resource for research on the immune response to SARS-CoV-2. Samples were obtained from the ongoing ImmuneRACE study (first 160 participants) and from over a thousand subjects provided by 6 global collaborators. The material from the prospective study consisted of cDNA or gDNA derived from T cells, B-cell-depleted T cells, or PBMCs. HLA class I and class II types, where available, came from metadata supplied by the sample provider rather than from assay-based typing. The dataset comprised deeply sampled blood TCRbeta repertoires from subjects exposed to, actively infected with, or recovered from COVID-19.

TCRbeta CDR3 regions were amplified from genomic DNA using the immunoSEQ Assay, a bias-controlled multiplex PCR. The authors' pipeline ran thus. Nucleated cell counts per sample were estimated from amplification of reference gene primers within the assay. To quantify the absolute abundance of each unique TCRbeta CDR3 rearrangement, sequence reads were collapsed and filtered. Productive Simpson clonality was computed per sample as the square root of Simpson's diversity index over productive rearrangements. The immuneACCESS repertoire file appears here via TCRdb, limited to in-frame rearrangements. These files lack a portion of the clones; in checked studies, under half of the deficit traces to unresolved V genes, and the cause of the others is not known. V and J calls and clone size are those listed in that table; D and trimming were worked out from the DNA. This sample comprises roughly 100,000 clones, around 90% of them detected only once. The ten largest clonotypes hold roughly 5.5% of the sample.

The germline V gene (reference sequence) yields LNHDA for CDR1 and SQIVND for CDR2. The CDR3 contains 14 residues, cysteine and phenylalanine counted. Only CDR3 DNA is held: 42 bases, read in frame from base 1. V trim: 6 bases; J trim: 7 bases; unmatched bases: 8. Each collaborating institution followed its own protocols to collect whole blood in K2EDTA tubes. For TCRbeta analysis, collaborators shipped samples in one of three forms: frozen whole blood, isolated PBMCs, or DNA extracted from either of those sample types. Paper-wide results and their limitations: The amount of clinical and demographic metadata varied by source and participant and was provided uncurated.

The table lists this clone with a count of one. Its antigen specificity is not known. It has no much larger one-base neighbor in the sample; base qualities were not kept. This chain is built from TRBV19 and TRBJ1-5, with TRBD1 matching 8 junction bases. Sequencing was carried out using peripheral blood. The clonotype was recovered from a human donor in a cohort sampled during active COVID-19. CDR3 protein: CASSNGQGGQPQHF. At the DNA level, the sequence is TGTGCCAGTAGCAACGGACAGGGTGGGCAGCCCCAGCATTTT.